This T cell receptor beta chain stems from a study of PD-1 blockade in classical Hodgkin lymphoma. Study-wide points: When set against healthy donors, newly diagnosed patients were reported to show lower baseline TCR diversity.

This clone was counted only a few times. Antigen specificity is unknown. V dropped 1 base and J dropped 1 base, with 25 bases sitting between them. Germline CDR1 reads MGHRA; CDR2 reads YSYEKL. The CDR3 runs to 20 residues. Time point here: cycle 4 day 1 (C4D1), after 5 to 7 weeks of nivolumab. Exposure to brentuximab vedotin varied, and each patient had relapsed following autologous stem cell transplantation. Method: immunoSEQ multiplex PCR; TCRdb's copy keeps in-frame clones and lacks some. The table shows roughly 20,000 clones, with about 80% occurring only once. This clonotype originated in a human donor with classical Hodgkin lymphoma. V gene TRBV4-1 combines with J gene TRBJ1-2; D is possibly TRBD1 (5 bases). The source material was peripheral blood mononuclear cells (PBMCs), sampled before the fourth cycle of nivolumab. The chain's CDR3 is CASSQVPLLPRGNYNYGYTF. The DNA of the CDR3 is TGCGCCAGCAGCCAAGTCCCCCTACTTCCCCGGGGGAATTATAACTATGGCTACACCTTC.